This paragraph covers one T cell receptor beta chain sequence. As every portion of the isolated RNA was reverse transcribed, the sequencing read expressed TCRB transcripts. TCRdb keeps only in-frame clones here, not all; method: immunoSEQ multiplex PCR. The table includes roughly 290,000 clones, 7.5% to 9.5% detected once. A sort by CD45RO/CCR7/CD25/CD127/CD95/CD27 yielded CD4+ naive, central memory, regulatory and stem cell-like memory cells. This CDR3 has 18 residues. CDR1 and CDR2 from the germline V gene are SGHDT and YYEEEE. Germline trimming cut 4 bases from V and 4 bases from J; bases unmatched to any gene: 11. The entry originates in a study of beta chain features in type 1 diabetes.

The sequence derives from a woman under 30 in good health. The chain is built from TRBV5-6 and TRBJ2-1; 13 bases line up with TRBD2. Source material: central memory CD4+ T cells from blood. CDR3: CASSRALLAGGPYNEQFF. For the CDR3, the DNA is TGTGCCAGCAGCAGGGCCCTACTAGCGGGGGGGCCTTACAATGAGCAGTTCTTC.